This is a list of T cell receptor beta chains from one sample in a study of regulatory T cells in long-lasting Graves disease. TCRdb processed the multiplex PCR reads anew with MiXCR; each CDR3 protein has one entry. This repertoire shows a few hundred thousand distinct CDR3 sequences, approximately 12% found once; its top ten account for approximately 17%. These data also featured in a second study, about T cells in Graves' hyperthyroidism and ophthalmopathy.

The sample here was peripheral blood mononuclear cells (PBMCs), taken at new diagnosis, from a patient treated with antithyroid drugs. The receptors here all came from a woman under 30 with Graves disease. Each CDR3 is given with its conserved first and last residue. Fields, in order: clone size, V gene, J gene, D gene, CDR3 DNA, CDR3 protein. A D gene is named only where the DNA matches it firmly. Size is stated for part of the rows, as once, few or many counts, or as a class when the clone is expanded.

-	TRBV24-1	TRBJ1-5	TRBD1	TGTGCCACCAGTGATGCCGGGACAGGCTTGAATCAGCCCCAGCATTTT	CATSDAGTGLNQPQHF
few	TRBV7-2	TRBJ2-1	-	TGTGCCAGCAGATTTGGAGGGGGCAATGAGCAGTTCTTC	CASRFGGGNEQFF
few	TRBV27	TRBJ2-1	TRBD1	TGTGCCAGCAGTATGGGGACAGGGGGTAGGTATGAGCAGTTCTTC	CASSMGTGGRYEQFF
few	TRBV20-1	TRBJ2-1	TRBD1	TGCGGATGGACGACGGGACAGGGGTTTATTGAGCAGTTCTTC	CGWTTGQGFIEQFF
few	TRBV20-1	TRBJ2-7	-	TGCAGTGCTAGAGTAGATCCGATAAGCTACGAGCAGTACTTC	CSARVDPISYEQYF
-	TRBV7-9	TRBJ2-7	-	TGTGCCAGTACGAGGGGGGACAACTACGAGCAGTACTTC	CASTRGDNYEQYF
many	TRBV27	TRBJ1-4	-	TGTGCCAGCACGGGGGGGGGAAATGAAAAACTGTTTTTT	CASTGGGNEKLFF
-	TRBV29-1	TRBJ2-1	-	TGCAGCGTCGAGCTGACCGGACACCCAACTATGGATGAGCGGTTCTTC	CSVELTGHPTMDERFF
many	TRBV7-2	TRBJ1-1	-	TGTGCCAGCAGCTTACTACAGGTGGGGACTGAAGCTTTCTTT	CASSLLQVGTEAFF
-	TRBV19	TRBJ1-1	TRBD1	TGTGCCAGTAGCCCGGGACAGTTCCCTGAAGCTTTCTTT	CASSPGQFPEAFF